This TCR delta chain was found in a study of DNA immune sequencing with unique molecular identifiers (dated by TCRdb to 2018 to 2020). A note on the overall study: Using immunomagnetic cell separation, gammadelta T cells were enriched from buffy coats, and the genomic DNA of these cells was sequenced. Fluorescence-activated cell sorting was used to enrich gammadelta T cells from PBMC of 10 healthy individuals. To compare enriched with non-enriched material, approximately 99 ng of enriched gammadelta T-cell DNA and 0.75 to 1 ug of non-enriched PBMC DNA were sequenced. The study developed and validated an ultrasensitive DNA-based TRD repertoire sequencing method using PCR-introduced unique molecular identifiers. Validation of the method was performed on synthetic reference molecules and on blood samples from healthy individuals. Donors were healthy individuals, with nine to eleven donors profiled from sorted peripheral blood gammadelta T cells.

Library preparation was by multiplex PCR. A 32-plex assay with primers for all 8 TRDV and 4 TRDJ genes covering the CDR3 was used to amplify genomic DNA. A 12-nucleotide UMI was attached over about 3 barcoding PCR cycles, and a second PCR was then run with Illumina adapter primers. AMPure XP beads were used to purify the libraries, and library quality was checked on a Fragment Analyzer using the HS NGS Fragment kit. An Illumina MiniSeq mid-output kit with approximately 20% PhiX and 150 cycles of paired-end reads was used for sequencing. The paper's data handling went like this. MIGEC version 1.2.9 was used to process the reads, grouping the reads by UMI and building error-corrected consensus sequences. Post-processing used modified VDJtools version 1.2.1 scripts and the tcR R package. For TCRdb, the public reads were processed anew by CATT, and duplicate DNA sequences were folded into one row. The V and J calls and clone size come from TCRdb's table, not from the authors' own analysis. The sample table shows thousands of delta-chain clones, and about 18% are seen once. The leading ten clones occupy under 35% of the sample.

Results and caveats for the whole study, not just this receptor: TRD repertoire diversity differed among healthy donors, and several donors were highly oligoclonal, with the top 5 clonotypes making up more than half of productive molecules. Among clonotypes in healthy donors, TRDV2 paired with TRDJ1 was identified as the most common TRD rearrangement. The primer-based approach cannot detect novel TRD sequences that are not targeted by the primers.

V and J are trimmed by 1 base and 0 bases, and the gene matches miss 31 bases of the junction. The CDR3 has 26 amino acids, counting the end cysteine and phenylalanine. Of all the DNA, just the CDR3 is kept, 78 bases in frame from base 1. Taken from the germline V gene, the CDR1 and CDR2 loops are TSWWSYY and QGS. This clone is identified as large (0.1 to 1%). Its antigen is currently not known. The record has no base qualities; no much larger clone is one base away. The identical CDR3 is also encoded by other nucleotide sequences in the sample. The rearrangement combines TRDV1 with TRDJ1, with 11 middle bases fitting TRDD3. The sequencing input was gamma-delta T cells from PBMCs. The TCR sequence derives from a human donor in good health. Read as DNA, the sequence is TGTGCTCTTGGGGAACCCCGCCATTCCTATAAGTACTGGGGGATAAACCGACCCGACTACACCGATAAACTCATCTTT. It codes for CALGEPRHSYKYWGINRPDYTDKLIF.